This paragraph covers one T cell receptor beta chain sequence. Its antigen is not yet known. No quality values exist for individual bases; no much larger clone is one base distant. Peripheral blood CD8+ and CD4+ T cells from healthy donors, Susac syndrome patients and multiple sclerosis patients were profiled using high-throughput TCR beta sequencing. The Susac syndrome patients fulfilled recently defined diagnostic criteria for definite or probable disease. Bulk CD8+ and CD4+ T cells were purified magnetically by negative isolation, whereas CD8+ TEMRA cells were enriched by FACS. Blood was collected in EDTA tubes and processed within 24 hours, with PBMCs isolated through density gradient centrifugation. PBMCs intended for TCR sequencing were frozen in liquid nitrogen and were later thawed in a 37 degrees C water bath. The sorted or isolated CD4+, CD8+ and CD8+ TEMRA cells reached a purity of at least 90%.

This sample stems from a study of CD8 T cells in Susac syndrome (dated by TCRdb to between 2017 and 2020). Regarding the study in general: Among the sequenced Susac syndrome patients, about six had clinically active disease and eight or nine were in clinical remission. At the time of blood withdrawal, Susac syndrome patients were either therapy-naive, taking corticosteroids (with some also receiving IVIg), or on IVIg alone. The study used repertoire sequencing to test whether antigen drove CD8+ T cell activation and differentiation in Susac syndrome.

CDR1 and CDR2 are read off the germline V gene (reference sequence) as DFQATT and SNEGSKA. V was cut back by 5 bases and J by 0 bases, leaving a gap of 3 bases between them. From the cysteine through the phenylalanine, the CDR3 covers 11 amino acids. The read is trimmed to its CDR3 DNA, 33 bases read in frame from base 1. Beyond this particular receptor, the publication reports: The number of individuals in the TCR sequencing and HLA analysis was recognized as being relatively small. In the CD4+ T cell repertoire of Susac syndrome patients, clonal expansion was not detected.

RNA was extracted using the RNeasy kit, and roughly 0.45 to 1 microgram was reverse transcribed with random hexamers. The immunoSEQ multiplex PCR assay, covering 54 Vbeta and 13 Jbeta segments, was used to amplify TCR beta CDR3 regions. To correct PCR amplification bias, a synthetic template baseline was used for both primer optimization and computational correction. As for how the authors treated the data: Reads were annotated to V, D and J genes per IMGT and analyzed with immunoSEQ Analyzer, keeping only productive sequences. Clonality was computed as one minus Shannon entropy normalized by log2 of the number of productive unique sequences. Public and private clones were assessed among the 100 most prevalent clones of each patient and control. A clone was defined as Susac-specific if it was absent from the healthy and MS cohorts, from some 1,100 published viral clones and from other ImmuneACCESS disease sequences. Clones were called with MiXCR by TCRdb after fastp trimmed the public reads at Q25, and only in-frame beta chains were retained. Each record represents a unique CDR3 protein, reported with the most common genes and DNA among its rows. TCRdb's processing, not the authors', yielded these V and J calls. For this sample there are about 94,000 distinct CDR3 sequences; 90% to 95% appear just once. Around 0.33% of the sample belongs to the ten largest clones.

The chain uses TRBV20-1 and TRBJ2-3, with an unclear D gene assignment. Sequenced input: CD4+ T cells from PBMCs. The TCR was taken from a human donor with Susac syndrome. At the DNA level, the sequence is TGCAGTGCTCAGAGCACAGATACGCAGTATTTT. It translates as CSAQSTDTQYF.